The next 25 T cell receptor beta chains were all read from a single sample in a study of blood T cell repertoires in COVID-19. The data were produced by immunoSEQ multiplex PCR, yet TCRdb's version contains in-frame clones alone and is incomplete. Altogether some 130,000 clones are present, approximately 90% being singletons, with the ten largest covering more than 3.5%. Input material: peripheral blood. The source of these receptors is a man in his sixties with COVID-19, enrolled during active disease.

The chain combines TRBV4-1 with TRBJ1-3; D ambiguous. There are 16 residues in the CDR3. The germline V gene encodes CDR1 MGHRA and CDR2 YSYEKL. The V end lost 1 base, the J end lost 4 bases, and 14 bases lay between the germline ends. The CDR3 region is CASSQGAQLTGNTIYF. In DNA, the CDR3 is TGCGCCAGCAGCCAAGGAGCCCAACTTACCGGAAACACCATATATTTT.

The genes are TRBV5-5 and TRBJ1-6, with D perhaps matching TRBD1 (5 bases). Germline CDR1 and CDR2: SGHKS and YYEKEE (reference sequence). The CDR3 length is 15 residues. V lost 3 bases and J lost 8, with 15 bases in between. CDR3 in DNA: TGTGCCAGCAGCTCGATGGGGGGAGGAGATTCACCCCTCCACTTT. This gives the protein CASSSMGGGDSPLHF.

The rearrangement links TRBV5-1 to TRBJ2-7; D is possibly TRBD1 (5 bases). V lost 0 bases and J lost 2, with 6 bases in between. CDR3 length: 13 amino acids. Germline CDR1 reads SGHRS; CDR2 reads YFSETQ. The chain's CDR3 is CASSLEGTYEQYF. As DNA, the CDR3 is TGCGCCAGCAGCTTGGAGGGGACCTACGAGCAGTACTTC.

The CDR3 here is CASSQGRGSTEAFF. The DNA of the CDR3 is TGTGCCAGCAGCCAGGGCCGGGGGAGTACTGAAGCTTTCTTT. V gene TRBV14 combines with J gene TRBJ1-1; D possibly corresponds to TRBD1 (5 bases). V was trimmed by 3 bases and J by 5 bases, leaving 13 bases between them. Germline V gives CDR1 SGHDN, CDR2 FVKESK. The CDR3 consists of 14 residues.

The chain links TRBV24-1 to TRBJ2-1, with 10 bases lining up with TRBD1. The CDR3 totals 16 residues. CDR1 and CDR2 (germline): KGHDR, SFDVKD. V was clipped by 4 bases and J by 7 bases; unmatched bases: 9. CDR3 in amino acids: CATSDRTGGTVNEQFF. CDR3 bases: TGTGCCACCAGTGACAGGACAGGGGGAACGGTTAATGAGCAGTTCTTC.

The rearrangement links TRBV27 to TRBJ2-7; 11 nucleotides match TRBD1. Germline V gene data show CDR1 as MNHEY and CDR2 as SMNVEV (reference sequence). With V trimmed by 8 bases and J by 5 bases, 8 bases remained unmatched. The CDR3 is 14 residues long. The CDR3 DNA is TGTGCCAGCTCAAACGGACAGGGGGCCAACGAGCAGTACTTC. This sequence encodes CASSNGQGANEQYF.

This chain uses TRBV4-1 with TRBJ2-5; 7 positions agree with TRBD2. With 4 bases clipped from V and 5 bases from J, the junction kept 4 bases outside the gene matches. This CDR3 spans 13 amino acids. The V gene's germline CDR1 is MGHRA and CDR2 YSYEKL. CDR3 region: CASSLVGGETQYF. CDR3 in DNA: TGCGCCAGCAGCCTCGTGGGGGGGGAGACCCAGTACTTC.

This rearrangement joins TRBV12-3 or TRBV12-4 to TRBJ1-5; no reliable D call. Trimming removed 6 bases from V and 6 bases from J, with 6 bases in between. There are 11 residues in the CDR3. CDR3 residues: CASSSGQPQHF. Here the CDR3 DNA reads TGTGCCAGCAGCTCGGGTCAGCCCCAGCATTTT.

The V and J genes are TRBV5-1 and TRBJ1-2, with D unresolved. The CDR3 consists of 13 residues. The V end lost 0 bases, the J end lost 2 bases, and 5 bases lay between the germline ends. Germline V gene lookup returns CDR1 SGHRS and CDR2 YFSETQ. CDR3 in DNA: TGCGCCAGCAGCTTGGCCCAGAACTATGGCTACACCTTC. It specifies CASSLAQNYGYTF.

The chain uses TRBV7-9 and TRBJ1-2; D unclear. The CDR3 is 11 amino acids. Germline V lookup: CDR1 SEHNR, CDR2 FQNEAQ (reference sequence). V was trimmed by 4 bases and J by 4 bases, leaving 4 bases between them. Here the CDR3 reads CASSSVYGYTF. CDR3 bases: TGTGCCAGCAGCTCAGTCTATGGCTACACCTTC.

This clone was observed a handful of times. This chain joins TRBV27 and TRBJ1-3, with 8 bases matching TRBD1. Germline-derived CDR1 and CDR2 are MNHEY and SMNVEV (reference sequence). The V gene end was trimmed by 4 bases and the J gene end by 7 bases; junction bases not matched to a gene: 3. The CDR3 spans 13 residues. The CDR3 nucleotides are TGTGCCAGCAGTTACGGACAGGGTAACACCATATATTTT. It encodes CASSYGQGNTIYF.

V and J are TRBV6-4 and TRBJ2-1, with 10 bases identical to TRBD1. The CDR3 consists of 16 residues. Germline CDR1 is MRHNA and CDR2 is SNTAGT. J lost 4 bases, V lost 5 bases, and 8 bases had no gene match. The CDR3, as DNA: TGTGCCAGCAGTCCTAGAGGACAGGGGGGGTACAATGAGCAGTTCTTC. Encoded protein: CASSPRGQGGYNEQFF.

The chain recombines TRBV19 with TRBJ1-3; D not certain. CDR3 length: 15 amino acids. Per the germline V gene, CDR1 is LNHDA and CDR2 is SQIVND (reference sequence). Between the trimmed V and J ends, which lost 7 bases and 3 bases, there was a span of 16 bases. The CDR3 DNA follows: TGTGCCAGTAACACCGGAAGTGCTAGTGGAAACACCATATATTTT. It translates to CASNTGSASGNTIYF.

The chain's CDR3 is CASSSRQVYNSPLHF. The CDR3, as DNA: TGTGCCAGCAGCTCAAGACAGGTCTATAATTCACCCCTCCACTTT. The chain joins TRBV11-2 to TRBJ1-6; a possible D gene is TRBD1 (6 bases). The CDR3 runs to 15 residues. V dropped 4 bases and J dropped 3 bases, with 10 bases sitting between them. The V gene's germline CDR1 is SGHAT and CDR2 FQNNGV.

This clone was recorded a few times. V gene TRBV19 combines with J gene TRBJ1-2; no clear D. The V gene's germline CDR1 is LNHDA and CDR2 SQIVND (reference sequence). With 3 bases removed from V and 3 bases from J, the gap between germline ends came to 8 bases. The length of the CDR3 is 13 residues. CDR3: CASSMASDYGYTF. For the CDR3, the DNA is TGTGCCAGTAGTATGGCGAGCGACTATGGCTACACCTTC.

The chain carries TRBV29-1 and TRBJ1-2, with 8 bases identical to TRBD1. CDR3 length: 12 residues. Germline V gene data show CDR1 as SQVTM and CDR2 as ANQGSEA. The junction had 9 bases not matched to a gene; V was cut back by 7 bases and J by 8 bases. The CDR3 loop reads CSGVQGAQGYTF. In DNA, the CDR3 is TGCAGCGGTGTCCAGGGGGCTCAGGGCTACACCTTC.

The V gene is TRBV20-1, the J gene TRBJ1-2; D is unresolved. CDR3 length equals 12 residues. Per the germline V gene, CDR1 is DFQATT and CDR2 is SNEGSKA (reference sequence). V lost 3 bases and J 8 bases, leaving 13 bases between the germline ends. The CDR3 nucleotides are TGCAGTGCTAGTTGGTCCCTCGGGGGCTACACCTTC. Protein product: CSASWSLGGYTF.

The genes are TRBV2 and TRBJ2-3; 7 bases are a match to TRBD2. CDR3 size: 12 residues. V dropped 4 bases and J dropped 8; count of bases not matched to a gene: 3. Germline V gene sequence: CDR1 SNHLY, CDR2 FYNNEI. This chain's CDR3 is CASSAREGTQYF. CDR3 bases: TGTGCCAGCAGTGCCAGGGAGGGTACGCAGTATTTT.

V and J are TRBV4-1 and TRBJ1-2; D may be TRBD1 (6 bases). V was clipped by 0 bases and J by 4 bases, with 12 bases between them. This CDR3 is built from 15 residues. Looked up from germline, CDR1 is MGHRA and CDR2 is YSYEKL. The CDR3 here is CASSQDPNRAYGYTF. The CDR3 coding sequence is TGCGCCAGCAGCCAAGATCCCAACAGGGCCTATGGCTACACCTTC.

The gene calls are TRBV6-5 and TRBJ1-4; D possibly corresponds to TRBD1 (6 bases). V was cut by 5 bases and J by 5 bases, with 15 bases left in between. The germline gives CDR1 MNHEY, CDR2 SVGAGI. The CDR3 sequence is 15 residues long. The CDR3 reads CASSPSDSHNEKLFF. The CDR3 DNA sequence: TGTGCCAGCAGTCCTTCGGACAGTCACAATGAAAAACTGTTTTTT.

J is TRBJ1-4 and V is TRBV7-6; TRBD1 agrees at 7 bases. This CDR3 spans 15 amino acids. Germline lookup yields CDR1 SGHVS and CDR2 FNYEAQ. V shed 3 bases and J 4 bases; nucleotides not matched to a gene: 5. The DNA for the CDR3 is TGTGCCAGCAGCTTCTCGACAGGGCGTAATGAAAAACTGTTTTTT. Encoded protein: CASSFSTGRNEKLFF.

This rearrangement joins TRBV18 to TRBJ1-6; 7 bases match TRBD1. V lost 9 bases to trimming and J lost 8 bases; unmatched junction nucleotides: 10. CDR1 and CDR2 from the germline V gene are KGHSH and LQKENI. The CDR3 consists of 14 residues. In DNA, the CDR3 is TGTGCCAGTACACAACAGGGGCTGCATTCACCCCTCCACTTT. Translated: CASTQQGLHSPLHF.

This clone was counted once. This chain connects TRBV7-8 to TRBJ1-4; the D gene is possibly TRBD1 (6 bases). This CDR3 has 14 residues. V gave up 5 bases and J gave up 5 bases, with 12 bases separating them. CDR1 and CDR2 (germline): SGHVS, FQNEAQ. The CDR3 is CASSRRGGNEKLFF. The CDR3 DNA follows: TGTGCCAGCAGCCGCAGGGGAGGGAATGAAAAACTGTTTTTT.

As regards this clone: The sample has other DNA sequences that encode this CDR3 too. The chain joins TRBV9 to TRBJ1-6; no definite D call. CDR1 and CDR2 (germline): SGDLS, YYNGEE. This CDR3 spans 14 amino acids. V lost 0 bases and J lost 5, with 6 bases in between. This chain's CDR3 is CASSVVQNNSPLHF. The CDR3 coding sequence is TGTGCCAGCAGCGTAGTACAGAATAATTCACCCCTCCACTTT. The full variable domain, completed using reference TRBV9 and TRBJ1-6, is DSGVTQTPKHLITATGQRVTLRCSPRSGDLSVYWYQQSLDQGLQFLIQYYNGEERAKGNILERFSAQQFPDLHSELNLSSLELGDSALYFCASSVVQNNSPLHFGNGTRLTVT.

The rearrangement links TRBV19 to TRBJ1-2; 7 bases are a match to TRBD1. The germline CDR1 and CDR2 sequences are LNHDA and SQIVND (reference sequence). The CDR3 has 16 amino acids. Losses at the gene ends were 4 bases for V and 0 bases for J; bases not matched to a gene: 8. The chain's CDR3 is CASSSKRGQPNYGYTF. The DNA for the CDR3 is TGTGCCAGTAGTAGCAAAAGGGGACAGCCTAACTATGGCTACACCTTC.